Shown below are 10 T cell receptor beta chains from a single sample sequenced in a study of blood T cells in healthy people across ages. Using a J-beta primer mix together with a sample-barcoded 5' primer, a second PCR was run for 7 to 11 cycles. TCRdb reprocessed the 5' RACE reads via MiXCR and lists one record per CDR3 protein. In the table there are some 1.5 million distinct CDR3 sequences, roughly 27% of which are singletons. Material for sequencing was blood. All receptors come from a woman aged 30 to 39 in good health.

J is TRBJ1-1 and V is TRBV7-9; D not certain. V lost 5 bases to trimming and J lost 12 bases, with 13 bases between them. The germline gives CDR1 SEHNR, CDR2 FQNEAQ (reference sequence). This CDR3 contains 11 residues. The CDR3 region is CASSANVESFF. The CDR3 DNA sequence: TGTGCCAGCAGCGCCAATGTGGAATCTTTCTTT.

This clonotype was observed at least ten times. V usage is TRBV12-3 or TRBV12-4 and J usage is TRBJ2-5, with 11 bases aligning to TRBD2. The V segment lost 6 bases and the J segment 7 bases; nucleotides outside the gene matches: 19. CDR3 size: 18 residues. The CDR3 nucleotides are TGTGCCAGCAGCTCGACTAGCGGGGTTCCCCCTAGCATAGGGACCCAGTACTTC. It translates to CASSSTSGVPPSIGTQYF.

With regard to this clonotype: A much more abundant neighbour one base away suggests this may be a read error. The V and J genes are TRBV24-1 and TRBJ2-1; D unresolved. CDR1 is KGHDR and CDR2 is SFDVKD in the germline V gene. This CDR3 is built from 12 residues. In nucleotides, the CDR3 is TGTGCCGCCAGTGAAGAAGGCGATGAGCAGTTCTTC. It is translated as CAASEEGDEQFF.

This clonotype was counted only a few times. This sequence joins TRBV7-3 and TRBJ1-1; D remains unclear. The CDR3 runs 13 residues. Trimming removed 0 bases at V and 7 bases at J, with 9 bases between. Per germline, CDR1 SGHTA and CDR2 FQGTGA. CDR3 coding DNA: TGTGCCAGCAGCTTAACGGGTAGGGATGAAGCTTTCTTT. It codes for CASSLTGRDEAFF. The entire variable domain, with the rest obtained from reference TRBV7-3 and TRBJ1-1, is as follows: GAGVSQTPSNKVTEKGKYVELRCDPISGHTALYWYRQSLGQGPEFLIYFQGTGAADDSGLPNDRFFAVRPEGSVSTLKIQRTERGDSAVYLCASSLTGRDEAFFGQGTRLTVV.

This clonotype was seen a few times. The genes are TRBV9 and TRBJ2-4; 9 bases fit TRBD2. Per the germline V gene, CDR1 is SGDLS and CDR2 is YYNGEE. This CDR3 has 16 residues. V gave up 4 bases and J gave up 8 bases; unmatched junction bases: 13. The CDR3 protein is CASSLASGAAIDIQYF. The CDR3 coding sequence is TGTGCCAGCAGCTTGGCTAGCGGGGCCGCCATTGACATTCAGTACTTC. Variable domain in full (rest from reference TRBV9 and TRBJ2-4): DSGVTQTPKHLITATGQRVTLRCSPRSGDLSVYWYQQSLDQGLQFLIQYYNGEERAKGNILERFSAQQFPDLHSELNLSSLELGDSALYFCASSLASGAAIDIQYFGAGTRLSVL.

In this sample, this clonotype turned up many times. This chain uses TRBV10-1 with TRBJ2-3; D gene uncertain. Trimming removed 3 bases from V and 3 bases from J, with 10 bases in between. CDR1 and CDR2 (germline): WNHNN, SYGVQD (reference sequence). The CDR3 spans 14 residues. The CDR3 DNA reads TGCGCCAGCAGTGATGTTACAGCTACAGATACGCAGTATTTT. Its translation: CASSDVTATDTQYF.

The rearrangement joins TRBV3-1 to TRBJ1-1, with unresolved D. Between the trimmed V and J ends, which lost 5 bases and 2 bases, there was a span of 12 bases. This CDR3 comprises 14 residues. Germline V gives CDR1 LGHDT, CDR2 YNNKEL (reference sequence). The CDR3 DNA follows: TGTGCCAGCAGCATACGGGAGCTTAACACTGAAGCTTTCTTT. This encodes CASSIRELNTEAFF.

This rearrangement joins TRBV2 to TRBJ2-4; possibly TRBD2 for D (5 bases). Germline V lookup: CDR1 SNHLY, CDR2 FYNNEI. This CDR3 has 14 amino acids. V dropped 6 bases and J dropped 13 bases, with 22 bases sitting between them. In nucleotides, the CDR3 is TGTGCCAGCAGCGCCGGCTATGGAGATCGCGGGCAGTACTTC. Amino acids: CASSAGYGDRGQYF.

Written as DNA, the CDR3 is TGTGCCAGCAGCGCCCTAGCGGGGAACACAGATACGCAGTATTTT. This sequence encodes CASSALAGNTDTQYF. The rearrangement uses TRBV9 and TRBJ2-3; 9 bases match TRBD2. Germline V gene sequence: CDR1 SGDLS, CDR2 YYNGEE. The CDR3 loop spans 15 amino acids. V dropped 3 bases and J dropped 2; count of bases not matched to a gene: 4.

The V and J genes are TRBV6-5 and TRBJ1-1; TRBD1 aligns across 10 bases. Trimming at V came to 5 bases and at J to 0 bases, leaving 3 bases not matched to a gene. The CDR3 contains 15 residues. The germline V gene has CDR1 MNHEY and CDR2 SVGAGI. CDR3 nucleotides: TGTGCCAGCAGTGGGACAGGGGTTTTGAACACTGAAGCTTTCTTT. This translates into CASSGTGVLNTEAFF.